The source of this T cell receptor beta chain is a study of T-cell reconstitution after alpha-beta-depleted transplantation in children. In its sample, this clonotype was seen many times. V gave up 2 bases and J gave up 3 bases, with 5 bases separating them. The CDR3 contains 12 residues. A TCRbeta library incorporating unique molecular identifiers was prepared. Via MiXCR, TCRdb re-called the PCR reads, giving one row per CDR3 protein. The repertoire holds 350,000 to 400,000 distinct CDR3 sequences, with roughly 20% as singletons. The receptor's source is a human donor who donated a stem cell graft to a child with acute myeloid leukemia. The chain uses TRBV12-3 or TRBV12-4 and TRBJ2-7, with D uncertain. Source: PBMCs from the stem cell graft donor, taken from the stem cell graft. CDR3 nucleotide sequence: TGTGCCAGCAGTTTAAGAGGCTACGAGCAGTACTTC. It yields the protein CASSLRGYEQYF.